These 28 T cell receptor beta chains were all obtained from the same sample, sequenced in a study of monozygotic twins with inflammatory bowel disease. TCRdb reworked the 5' RACE reads into one entry per CDR3 protein, no DNA. The sample includes 70,000 to 95,000 distinct CDR3 sequences. The specimen sequenced was blood. These receptors all come from a human donor with ulcerative colitis or Crohn's disease, or a healthy co-twin of an affected twin (not recorded which).

The chain has TRBV7-2 and TRBJ1-6; TCRdb outputs TRBD1, but without DNA this stays unchecked. This CDR3 region has 15 residues. Germline lookup yields CDR1 SGHTA and CDR2 FQGNSA. The CDR3 spells CASSSRDRGNSPLHF.

The rearrangement links TRBV20-1 to TRBJ2-1; TCRdb's assignment of TRBD2 cannot be checked, as there is no DNA. Germline V gene data show CDR1 as DFQATT and CDR2 as SNEGSKA (reference sequence). This CDR3 is 16 amino acids long. CDR3 loop: CSATLRLAGTSNEQFF.

This rearrangement joins TRBV18 to TRBJ2-7; absent DNA, TCRdb's TRBD1 call cannot be checked. The CDR3 is made up of 15 amino acids. Germline V gives CDR1 KGHSH, CDR2 LQKENI. The CDR3 region is CASSPAQDRAYEQYF. Together with reference TRBV18 and TRBJ2-7, the CDR3 gives the full variable domain: NAGVMQNPRHLVRRRGQEARLRCSPMKGHSHVYWYRQLPEEGLKFMVYLQKENIIDESGMPKERFSAEFPKEGPSILRIQQVVRGDSAAYFCASSPAQDRAYEQYFGPGTRLTVT.

The V gene is TRBV7-8, the J gene TRBJ2-7; there is no DNA to check the TCRdb D call of TRBD2. Per the germline V gene, CDR1 is SGHVS and CDR2 is FQNEAQ. The CDR3 consists of 15 residues. CDR3 sequence reads: CASSLGGSGRDEQYF.

The gene calls are TRBV27 and TRBJ2-3. Germline V CDR1 and CDR2: MNHEY, SMNVEV (reference sequence). The CDR3 contains 13 residues. CDR3 loop: CASSLYGTDTQYF.

This rearrangement joins TRBV6-5 to TRBJ1-5. The CDR3 is 13 amino acids. Germline CDR1 is MNHEY and CDR2 is SVGAGI. The CDR3 sequence is CASTSNPDRPQHF.

The chain recombines TRBV5-1 with TRBJ1-5; the TRBD1 assignment by TCRdb is unverifiable without DNA. Germline lookup yields CDR1 SGHRS and CDR2 YFSETQ. The CDR3 loop spans 16 amino acids. The CDR3: CASSPKSQGGSQPQHF. The full variable domain, completed using reference TRBV5-1 and TRBJ1-5, is KAGVTQTPRYLIKTRGQQVTLSCSPISGHRSVSWYQQTPGQGLQFLFEYFSETQRNKGNFPGRFSGRQFSNSRSEMNVSTLELGDSALYLCASSPKSQGGSQPQHFGDGTRLSIL.

The chain combines TRBV6-1 with TRBJ1-1; TCRdb designates TRBD1, a call that cannot be tested without DNA. Per the germline V gene, CDR1 is MNHNS and CDR2 is SASEGT. This CDR3 is built from 14 residues. CDR3 in amino acids: CASSRREGGTEAFF.

The V and J genes are TRBV20-1 and TRBJ2-3. CDR1 DFQATT and CDR2 SNEGSKA come from the germline V gene (reference sequence). This CDR3 is 12 amino acids long. The CDR3 protein is CSVLGIADTQYF.

The gene calls are TRBV12-3 or TRBV12-4 and TRBJ1-5. The CDR3 is 13 residues long. CDR3 in amino acids: CASSLGSVAPQHF.

The rearrangement links TRBV6-5 to TRBJ2-1; TCRdb's D call, TRBD1, is unchecked because there is no DNA. CDR3 length equals 17 residues. Germline V CDR1 and CDR2: MNHEY, SVGAGI. The CDR3 spells CASSFSTAGTGYNEQFF.

The chain employs TRBV12-3 or TRBV12-4 and TRBJ2-2; the D call of TRBD1 rests on TCRdb alone, since no DNA is present to check it. The CDR3 is 14 amino acids. CDR3 sequence: CASSLEGADGELFF.

The genes are TRBV6-1 and TRBJ1-1; without DNA, the TCRdb call of TRBD1 cannot be checked. The CDR3 is made up of 14 amino acids. In germline, CDR1 is MNHNS, CDR2 SASEGT. The CDR3 is CASSRDRGDTEAFF.

The chain joins TRBV10-3 to TRBJ1-2; there is no DNA to check the TCRdb D call of TRBD1. Looked up from germline, CDR1 is ENHRY and CDR2 is SYGVKD. The CDR3 is made up of 15 amino acids. The CDR3 loop is CAISGQRGEIYGYTF.

The chain links TRBV7-2 to TRBJ1-5. The germline CDR1 and CDR2 sequences are SGHTA and FQGNSA. CDR3 size: 13 residues. The CDR3 here is CASQQDANQPQHF.

The J gene is TRBJ2-4, the V gene TRBV18; the TRBD1 assignment by TCRdb is unverifiable without DNA. The CDR3 runs 15 residues. CDR1 and CDR2 from the germline V gene are KGHSH and LQKENI. This chain's CDR3 is CASSYLTPDDDIQYF.

The rearrangement uses TRBV7-8 and TRBJ2-7; TCRdb's D gene call, TRBD1, goes unchecked for lack of DNA. CDR1 is SGHVS, CDR2 FQNEAQ, per germline. The CDR3 extends over 15 amino acids. The chain's CDR3 is CASSLYRGLTYEQYF.

This rearrangement joins TRBV3-1 to TRBJ1-5; the D gene TCRdb calls, TRBD1, cannot be checked with no DNA. The CDR3 has 15 residues. Germline lookup yields CDR1 LGHDT and CDR2 YNNKEL (reference sequence). CDR3 sequence: CASSSNGQSNQPQHF.

V usage is TRBV29-1 and J usage is TRBJ1-5; the D call from TCRdb, TRBD1, cannot be confirmed without DNA. Germline V gene data show CDR1 as SQVTM and CDR2 as ANQGSEA. The CDR3 is made up of 13 amino acids. Here the CDR3 reads CSSAQGFGQPQHF.

This chain uses TRBV5-1 with TRBJ2-1. Germline V gives CDR1 SGHRS, CDR2 YFSETQ. The CDR3 covers 12 residues. The CDR3 sequence is CASRGEYNEQFF.

The rearrangement links TRBV6-5 to TRBJ1-4. This CDR3 has 13 amino acids. Germline V lookup: CDR1 MNHEY, CDR2 SVGAGI. CDR3 in amino acids: CASSYGGEGELFF.

The rearrangement joins TRBV5-5 to TRBJ2-2. CDR1 and CDR2 from the germline V gene are SGHKS and YYEKEE (reference sequence). The CDR3 extends over 16 amino acids. The CDR3 region is CASSLVRVSNTGELFF.

The chain employs TRBV5-4 and TRBJ2-1. CDR1 SGHNT and CDR2 YYREEE come from the germline V gene (reference sequence). CDR3 length: 15 residues. This CDR3 reads CASSLGVMAENEQFF.

The V and J genes are TRBV25-1 and TRBJ2-7; the TCRdb call, TRBD1, lacks DNA for checking. Germline values: CDR1 MGHDK, CDR2 SYGVNS. The CDR3 spans 13 residues. CDR3 region: CATTGQGAGEQYF.

The rearrangement links TRBV20-1 to TRBJ1-2; TCRdb reports TRBD1, a call that lacks DNA to check it against. The germline CDR1 and CDR2 sequences are DFQATT and SNEGSKA (reference sequence). The CDR3 contains 14 residues. CDR3 region: CSANLRGIGYGYTF.

The CDR3 sequence: CASSLSEANYGYTF. The rearrangement uses TRBV5-1 and TRBJ1-2. Germline assignment: CDR1 SGHRS and CDR2 YFSETQ. The CDR3 runs to 14 residues.

The chain is built from TRBV15 and TRBJ2-3. The CDR3 length is 13 residues. Germline CDR1 and CDR2: LNHNV and YYDKDF (reference sequence). CDR3 region: CATRKTSTDTQYF.

V is TRBV18 and J is TRBJ1-2; TCRdb gives TRBD1 as the D gene, but with no DNA this cannot be confirmed. Germline CDR1 is KGHSH and CDR2 is LQKENI. There are 13 residues in the CDR3. The CDR3 sequence is CASSPDRIYGYTF.